The T cell receptor beta chain under discussion was sequenced for a study of cytomegalovirus exposure and HLA in healthy donors. On this clone itself: The target antigen is unknown.

J was trimmed by 7 bases and V by 4 bases; bases with no gene match: 11. The CDR3 is made up of 16 amino acids. Germline V CDR1 and CDR2: MDHEN, SYDVKM. Study results and limitations: A list of about 160 TCR beta chains associated with cytomegalovirus was given. Reportedly, cytomegalovirus status was diagnosed with high sensitivity and specificity. Some public TCRs appeared in many individuals, while most sequences were rare.

Assay used: immunoSEQ multiplex PCR; TCRdb lists only in-frame clones, some missing. This sample has around 86,000 clones, with roughly 92% found just once. The clonotype comes from a woman aged 25 to 45 in good health and CMV-seropositive. What was sequenced was PBMCs. The chain couples TRBV28 to TRBJ1-4; 8 nucleotides agree with TRBD1. The CDR3 reads CASSSNRGRPREKLFF. The CDR3 nucleotides read TGTGCCAGCAGTTCGAACAGGGGGAGGCCTCGTGAAAAACTGTTTTTT.